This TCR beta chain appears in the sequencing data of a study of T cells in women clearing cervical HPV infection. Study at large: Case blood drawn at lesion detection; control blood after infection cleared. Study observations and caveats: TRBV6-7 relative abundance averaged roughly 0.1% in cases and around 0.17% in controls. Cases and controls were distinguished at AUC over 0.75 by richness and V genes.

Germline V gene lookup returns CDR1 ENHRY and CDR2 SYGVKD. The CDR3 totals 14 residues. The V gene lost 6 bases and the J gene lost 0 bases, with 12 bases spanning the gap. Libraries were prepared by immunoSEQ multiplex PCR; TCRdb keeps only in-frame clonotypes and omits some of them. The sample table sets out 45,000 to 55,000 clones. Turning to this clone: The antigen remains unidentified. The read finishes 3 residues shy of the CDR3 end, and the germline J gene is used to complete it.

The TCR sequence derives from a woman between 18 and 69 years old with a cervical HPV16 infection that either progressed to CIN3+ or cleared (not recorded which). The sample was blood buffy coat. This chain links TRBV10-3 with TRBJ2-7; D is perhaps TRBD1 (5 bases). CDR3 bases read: TGTGCCATCAGACAGACAGAGAGCTCCTACGAG. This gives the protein CAIRQTESSYE. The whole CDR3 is CAIRQTESSYEQYF.